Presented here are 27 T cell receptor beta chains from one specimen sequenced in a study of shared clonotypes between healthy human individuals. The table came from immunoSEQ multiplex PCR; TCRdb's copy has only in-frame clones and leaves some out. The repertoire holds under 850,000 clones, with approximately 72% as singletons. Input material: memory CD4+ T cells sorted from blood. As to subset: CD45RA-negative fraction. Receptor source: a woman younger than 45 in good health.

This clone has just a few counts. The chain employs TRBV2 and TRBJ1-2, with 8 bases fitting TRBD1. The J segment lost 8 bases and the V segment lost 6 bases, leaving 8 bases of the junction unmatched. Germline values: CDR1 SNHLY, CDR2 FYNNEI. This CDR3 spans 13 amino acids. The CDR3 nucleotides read TGTGCCAGCAGGGACAGGGACCTTGGGGGCTACACCTTC. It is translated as CASRDRDLGGYTF.

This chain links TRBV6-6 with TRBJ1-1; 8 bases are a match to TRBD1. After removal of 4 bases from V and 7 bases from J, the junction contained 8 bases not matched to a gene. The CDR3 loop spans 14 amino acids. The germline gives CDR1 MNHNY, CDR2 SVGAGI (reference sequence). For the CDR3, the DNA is TGTGCCAGCAGTTCCCCGGACAGGGTAAATGAAGCTTTCTTT. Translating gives CASSSPDRVNEAFF.

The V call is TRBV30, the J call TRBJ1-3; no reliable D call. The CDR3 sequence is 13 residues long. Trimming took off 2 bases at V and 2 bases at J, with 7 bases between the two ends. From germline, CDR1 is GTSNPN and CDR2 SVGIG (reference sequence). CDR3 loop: CAWSLGTGNTIYF. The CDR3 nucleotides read TGTGCCTGGAGTTTAGGAACTGGAAACACCATATATTTT. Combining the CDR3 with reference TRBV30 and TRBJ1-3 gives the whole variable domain SQTIHQWPATLVQPVGSPLSLECTVEGTSNPNLYWYRQAAGRGLQLLFYSVGIGQISSEVPQNLSASRPQDRQFILSSKKLLLSDSGFYLCAWSLGTGNTIYFGEGSWLTVV.

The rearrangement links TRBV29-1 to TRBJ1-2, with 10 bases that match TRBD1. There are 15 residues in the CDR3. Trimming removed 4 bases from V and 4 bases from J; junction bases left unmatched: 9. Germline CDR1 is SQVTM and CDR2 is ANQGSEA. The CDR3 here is CSVGIPGQGSYGYTF. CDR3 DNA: TGCAGCGTTGGCATTCCGGGACAGGGGAGCTATGGCTACACCTTC.

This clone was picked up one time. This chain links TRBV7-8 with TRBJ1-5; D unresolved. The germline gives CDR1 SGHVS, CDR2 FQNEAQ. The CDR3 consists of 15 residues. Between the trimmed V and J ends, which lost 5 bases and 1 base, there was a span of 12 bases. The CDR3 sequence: CASSPLGRSNQPQHF. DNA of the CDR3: TGTGCCAGCAGCCCACTGGGTCGAAGCAATCAGCCCCAGCATTTT.

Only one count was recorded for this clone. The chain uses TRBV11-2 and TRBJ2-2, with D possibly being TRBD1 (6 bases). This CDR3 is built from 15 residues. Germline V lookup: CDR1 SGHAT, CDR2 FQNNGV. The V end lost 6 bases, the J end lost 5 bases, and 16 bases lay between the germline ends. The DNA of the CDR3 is TGTGCCAGCAGTCCCCAGCCAGGGGAAACCGGGGAGCTGTTTTTT. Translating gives CASSPQPGETGELFF.

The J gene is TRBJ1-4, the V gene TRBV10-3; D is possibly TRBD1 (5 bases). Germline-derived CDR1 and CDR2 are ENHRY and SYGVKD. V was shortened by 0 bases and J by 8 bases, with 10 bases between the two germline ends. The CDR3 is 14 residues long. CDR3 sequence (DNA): TGTGCCATCAGTGAGTCGGGACGTGGGGAAAAACTGTTTTTT. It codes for CAISESGRGEKLFF.

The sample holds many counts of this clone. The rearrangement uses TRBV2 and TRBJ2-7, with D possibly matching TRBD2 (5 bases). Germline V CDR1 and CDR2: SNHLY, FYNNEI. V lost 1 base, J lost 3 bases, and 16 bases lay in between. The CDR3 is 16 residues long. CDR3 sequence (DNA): TGTGCCAGCAGTGAAGGACCCCGCGGAGGCCGCTACGAGCAGTACTTC. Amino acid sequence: CASSEGPRGGRYEQYF.

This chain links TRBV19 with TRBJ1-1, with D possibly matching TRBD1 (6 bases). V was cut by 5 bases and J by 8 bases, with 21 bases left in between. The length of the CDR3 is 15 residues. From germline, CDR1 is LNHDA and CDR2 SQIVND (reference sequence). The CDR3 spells CASSSSTGTPAEAFF. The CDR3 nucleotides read TGTGCCAGTAGTTCATCTACCGGGACACCAGCAGAAGCTTTCTTT.

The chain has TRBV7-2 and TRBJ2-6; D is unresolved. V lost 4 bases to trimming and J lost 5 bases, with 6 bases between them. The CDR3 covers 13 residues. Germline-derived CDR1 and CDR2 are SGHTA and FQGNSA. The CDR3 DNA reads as TGTGCCAGCAGCTCGAGGTGGGCCAACGTCCTGACTTTC. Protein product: CASSSRWANVLTF.

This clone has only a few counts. CDR3 DNA sequence: TGTGCCAGCACTCGACTAAACTCCGCAGATACGCAGTATTTT. Amino acids: CASTRLNSADTQYF. This chain joins TRBV2 and TRBJ2-3; perhaps TRBD2 as D (5 bases). Trimming cost V 7 bases and J 4 bases, with 15 bases left between them. This CDR3 contains 14 residues. The germline CDR1 and CDR2 sequences are SNHLY and FYNNEI.

The CDR3 loop is CASSLGTGGRTDTQYF. CDR3 in DNA: TGCGCCAGCAGCCTCGGGACAGGGGGCAGGACAGATACGCAGTATTTT. The chain combines TRBV4-1 with TRBJ2-3, with 12 bases that match TRBD1. The CDR3 is made up of 16 amino acids. Germline values: CDR1 MGHRA, CDR2 YSYEKL. J lost 3 bases, V lost 4 bases, and 5 bases had no gene match.

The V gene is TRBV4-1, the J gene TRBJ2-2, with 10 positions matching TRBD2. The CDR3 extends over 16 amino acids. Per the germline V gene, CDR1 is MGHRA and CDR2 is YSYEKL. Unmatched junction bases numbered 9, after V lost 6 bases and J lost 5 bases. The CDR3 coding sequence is TGCGCCAGCAGGGCTAGCGGGAGTATCTTAACCGGGGAGCTGTTTTTT. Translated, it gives CASRASGSILTGELFF.

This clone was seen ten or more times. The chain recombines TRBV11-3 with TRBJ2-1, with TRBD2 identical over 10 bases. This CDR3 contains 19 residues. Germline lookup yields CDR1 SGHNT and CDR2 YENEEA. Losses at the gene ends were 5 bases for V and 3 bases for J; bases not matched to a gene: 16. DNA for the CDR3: TGTGCCAGCAGCCCCACCACCTCGGGGATAGCGGGAGGCTACAATGAGCAGTTCTTC. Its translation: CASSPTTSGIAGGYNEQFF.

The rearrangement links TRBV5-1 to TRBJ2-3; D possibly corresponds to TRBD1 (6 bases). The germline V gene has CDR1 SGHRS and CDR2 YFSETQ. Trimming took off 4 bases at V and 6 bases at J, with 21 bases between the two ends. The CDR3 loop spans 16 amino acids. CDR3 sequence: CASSNTRDTRGDTQYF. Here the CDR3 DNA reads TGCGCCAGCAGCAACACACGGGACACCCGAGGCGATACGCAGTATTTT. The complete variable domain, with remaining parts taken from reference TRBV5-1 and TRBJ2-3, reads KAGVTQTPRYLIKTRGQQVTLSCSPISGHRSVSWYQQTPGQGLQFLFEYFSETQRNKGNFPGRFSGRQFSNSRSEMNVSTLELGDSALYLCASSNTRDTRGDTQYFGPGTRLTVL.

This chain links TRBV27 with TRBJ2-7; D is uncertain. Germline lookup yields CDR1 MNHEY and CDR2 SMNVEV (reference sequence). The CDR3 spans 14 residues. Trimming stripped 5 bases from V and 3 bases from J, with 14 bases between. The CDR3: CASSPAGDYYEQYF. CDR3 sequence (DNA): TGTGCCAGCAGTCCCGCAGGAGATTACTACGAGCAGTACTTC.

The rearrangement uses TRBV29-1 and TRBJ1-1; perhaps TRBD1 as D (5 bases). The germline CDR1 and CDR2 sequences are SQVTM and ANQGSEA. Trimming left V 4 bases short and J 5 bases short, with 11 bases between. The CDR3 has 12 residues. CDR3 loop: CSVAPGVTEAFF. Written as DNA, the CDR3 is TGCAGCGTTGCCCCGGGGGTGACTGAAGCTTTCTTT.

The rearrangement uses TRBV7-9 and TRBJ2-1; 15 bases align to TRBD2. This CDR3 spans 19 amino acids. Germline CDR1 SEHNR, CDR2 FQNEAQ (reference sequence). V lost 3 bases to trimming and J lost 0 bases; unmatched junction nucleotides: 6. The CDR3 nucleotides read TGTGCCAGCAGCTTGGGACTAGCGGGAGGCCCCCGCTCCTACAATGAGCAGTTCTTC. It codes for CASSLGLAGGPRSYNEQFF.

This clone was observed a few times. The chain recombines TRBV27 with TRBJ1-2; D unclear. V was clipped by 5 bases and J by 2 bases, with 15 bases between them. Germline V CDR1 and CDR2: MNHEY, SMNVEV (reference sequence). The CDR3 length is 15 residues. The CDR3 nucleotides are TGTGCCAGCAGTCAAAGGGTGGGAGGGAACTATGGCTACACCTTC. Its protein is CASSQRVGGNYGYTF.

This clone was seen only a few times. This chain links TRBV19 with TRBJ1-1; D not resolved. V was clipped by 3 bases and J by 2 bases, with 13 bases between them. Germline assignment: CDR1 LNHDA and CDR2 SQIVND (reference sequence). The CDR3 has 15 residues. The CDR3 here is CASSIRHPVNTEAFF. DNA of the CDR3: TGTGCCAGTAGTATTCGGCACCCGGTAAACACTGAAGCTTTCTTT.

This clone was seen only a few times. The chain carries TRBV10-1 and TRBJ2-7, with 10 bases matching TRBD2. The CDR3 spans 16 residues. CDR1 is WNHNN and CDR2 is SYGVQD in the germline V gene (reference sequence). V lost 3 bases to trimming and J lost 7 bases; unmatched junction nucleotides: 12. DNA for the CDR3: TGCGCCAGCAGTGAAGGCTCTAGCGGGAGAGGGGGAGAGCAGTACTTC. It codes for CASSEGSSGRGGEQYF.

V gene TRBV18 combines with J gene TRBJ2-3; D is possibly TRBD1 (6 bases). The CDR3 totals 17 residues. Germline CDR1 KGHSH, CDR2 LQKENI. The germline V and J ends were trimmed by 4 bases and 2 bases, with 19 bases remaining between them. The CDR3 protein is CASSLTLQGSNTDTQYF. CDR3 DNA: TGTGCCAGCTCACTGACGTTACAGGGCTCTAACACAGATACGCAGTATTTT.

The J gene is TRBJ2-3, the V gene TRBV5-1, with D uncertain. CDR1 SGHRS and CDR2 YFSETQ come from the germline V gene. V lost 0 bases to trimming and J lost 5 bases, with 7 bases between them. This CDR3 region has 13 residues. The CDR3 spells CASSLAEGDTQYF. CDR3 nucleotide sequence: TGCGCCAGCAGCTTGGCCGAAGGAGATACGCAGTATTTT. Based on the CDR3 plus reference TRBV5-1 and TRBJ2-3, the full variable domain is KAGVTQTPRYLIKTRGQQVTLSCSPISGHRSVSWYQQTPGQGLQFLFEYFSETQRNKGNFPGRFSGRQFSNSRSEMNVSTLELGDSALYLCASSLAEGDTQYFGPGTRLTVL.

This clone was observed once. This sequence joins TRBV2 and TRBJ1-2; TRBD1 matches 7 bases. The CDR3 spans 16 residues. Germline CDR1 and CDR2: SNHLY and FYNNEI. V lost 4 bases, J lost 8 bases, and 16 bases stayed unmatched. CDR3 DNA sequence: TGTGCCAGCAGTGGATCCGGGACAGCCTTCGCGGGAGGCTACACCTTC. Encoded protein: CASSGSGTAFAGGYTF. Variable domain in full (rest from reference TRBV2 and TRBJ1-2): EPEVTQTPSHQVTQMGQEVILRCVPISNHLYFYWYRQILGQKVEFLVSFYNNEISEKSEIFDDQFSVERPDGSNFTLKIRSTKLEDSAMYFCASSGSGTAFAGGYTFGSGTRLTVV.

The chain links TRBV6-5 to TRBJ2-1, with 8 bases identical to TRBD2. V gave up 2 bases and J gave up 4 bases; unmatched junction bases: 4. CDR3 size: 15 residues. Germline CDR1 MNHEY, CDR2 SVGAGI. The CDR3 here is CASSYDLAGYNEQFF. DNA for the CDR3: TGTGCCAGCAGTTACGACCTAGCGGGTTACAATGAGCAGTTCTTC.

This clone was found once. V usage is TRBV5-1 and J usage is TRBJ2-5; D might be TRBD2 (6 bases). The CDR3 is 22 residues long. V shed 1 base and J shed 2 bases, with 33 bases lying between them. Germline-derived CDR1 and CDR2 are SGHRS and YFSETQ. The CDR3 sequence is CASSLSFLGGNVVLTGQETQYF. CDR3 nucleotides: TGCGCCAGCAGCTTGAGTTTTTTGGGCGGGAACGTGGTGTTAACGGGACAAGAGACCCAGTACTTC. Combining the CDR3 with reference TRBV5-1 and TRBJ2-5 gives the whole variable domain KAGVTQTPRYLIKTRGQQVTLSCSPISGHRSVSWYQQTPGQGLQFLFEYFSETQRNKGNFPGRFSGRQFSNSRSEMNVSTLELGDSALYLCASSLSFLGGNVVLTGQETQYFGPGTRLLVL.

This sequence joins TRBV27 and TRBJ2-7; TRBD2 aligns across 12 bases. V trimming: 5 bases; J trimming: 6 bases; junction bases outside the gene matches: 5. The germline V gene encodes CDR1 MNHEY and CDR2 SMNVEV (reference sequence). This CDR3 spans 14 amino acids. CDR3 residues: CASSPLAGGTEQYF. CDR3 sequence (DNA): TGTGCCAGCAGTCCTCTAGCGGGAGGGACCGAGCAGTACTTC.